This TCR beta chain was recorded in a study of early T cells in non-severe SARS-CoV-2 infection. Looking at the study overall: Sequenced material consisted of bulk RNA (from unsorted whole blood), and chains were unpaired. Whole-study findings and limits: The study's VDJdb matching favored anti-spike CD8 responses and missed private and CD4 specificities.

Remarks on this clonotype: No antigen is known for it.

Attachment of unique molecular identifiers to individual cDNA molecules was performed. TCRdb reanalysed the 5' RACE reads using MiXCR and keeps one entry per CDR3 protein. The sample comprises some 91,000 distinct CDR3 sequences, 13% of which are singletons, and over 2% rests with the top ten. The germline V gene encodes CDR1 LNHNV and CDR2 YYDKDF (reference sequence). CDR3 length: 16 amino acids. V shed 2 bases and J shed 1 base, with 9 bases lying between them. The sequenced material came from whole blood. This sequence was found in an adult who was a healthcare worker with PCR-confirmed SARS-CoV-2 infection or an uninfected control (not recorded which). V usage is TRBV15 and J usage is TRBJ2-6; D remains unclear. The CDR3: CATSRLARSGANVLTF. The DNA for the CDR3 is TGTGCCACCAGCAGACTTGCCCGGTCTGGGGCCAACGTCCTGACTTTC. Based on the CDR3 plus reference TRBV15 and TRBJ2-6, the full variable domain is DAMVIQNPRYQVTQFGKPVTLSCSQTLNHNVMYWYQQKSSQAPKLLFHYYDKDFNNEADTPDNFQSRRPNTSFCFLDIRSPGLGDTAMYLCATSRLARSGANVLTFGAGSRLTVL.